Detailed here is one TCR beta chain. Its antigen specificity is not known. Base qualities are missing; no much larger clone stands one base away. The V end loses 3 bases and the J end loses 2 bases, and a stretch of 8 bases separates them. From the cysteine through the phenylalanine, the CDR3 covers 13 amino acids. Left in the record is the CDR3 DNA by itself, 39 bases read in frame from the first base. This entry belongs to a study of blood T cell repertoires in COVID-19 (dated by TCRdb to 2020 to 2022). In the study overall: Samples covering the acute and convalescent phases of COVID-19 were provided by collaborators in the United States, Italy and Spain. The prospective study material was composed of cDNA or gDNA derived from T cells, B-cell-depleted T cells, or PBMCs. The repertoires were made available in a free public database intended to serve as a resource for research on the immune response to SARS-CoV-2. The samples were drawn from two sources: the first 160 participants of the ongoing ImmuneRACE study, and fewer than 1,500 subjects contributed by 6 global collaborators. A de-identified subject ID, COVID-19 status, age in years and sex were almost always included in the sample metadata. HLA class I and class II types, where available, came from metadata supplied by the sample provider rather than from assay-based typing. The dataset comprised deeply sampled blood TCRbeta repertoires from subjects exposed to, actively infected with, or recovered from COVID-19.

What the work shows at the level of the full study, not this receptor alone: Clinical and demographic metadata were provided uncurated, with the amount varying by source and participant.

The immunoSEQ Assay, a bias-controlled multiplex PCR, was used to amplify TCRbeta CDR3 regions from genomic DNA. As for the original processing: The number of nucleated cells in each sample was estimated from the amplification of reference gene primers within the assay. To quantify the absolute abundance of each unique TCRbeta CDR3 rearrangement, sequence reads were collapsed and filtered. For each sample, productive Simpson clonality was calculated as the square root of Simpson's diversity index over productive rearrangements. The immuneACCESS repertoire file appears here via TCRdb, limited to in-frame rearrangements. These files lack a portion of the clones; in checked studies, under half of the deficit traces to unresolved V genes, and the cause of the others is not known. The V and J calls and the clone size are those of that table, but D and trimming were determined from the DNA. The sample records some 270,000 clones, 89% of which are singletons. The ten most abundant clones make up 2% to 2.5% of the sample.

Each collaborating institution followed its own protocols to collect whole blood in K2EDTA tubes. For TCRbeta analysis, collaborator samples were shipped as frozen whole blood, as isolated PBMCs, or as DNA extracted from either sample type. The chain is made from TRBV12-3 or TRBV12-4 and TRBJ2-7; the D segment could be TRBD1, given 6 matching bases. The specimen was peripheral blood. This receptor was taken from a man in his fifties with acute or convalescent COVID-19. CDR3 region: CASSFRQAYEQYF. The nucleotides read TGTGCCAGCAGTTTTCGACAGGCCTACGAGCAGTACTTC.